This TCR beta chain was captured by sequencing in a study of T cell repertoires and HLA-DP antigens (dated 2018 in TCRdb). Context from the whole study: The study used an in vitro model of CD4+ T cell alloreactivity against allogeneic HLA-DP presented by transduced HeLa cells. Average DNA input was about 0.2 ug for sorted CD137+CD4+ samples, compared with around 1,200 ng for pre-culture CD4+ samples. The three donors were two male and one female, with ages ranging from the 18-to-29 to the 60-to-69 age band. Compared with self, one alloantigen differed at one amino acid in the peptide-binding groove and the other differed at fewer than 12, modelling structurally similar versus dissimilar alloantigens.

What the authors observed across the whole study: Clones undetected before culture had an average cumulative frequency of approximately 37% against one allele and about 51% against the other. Limitations included only three donors, a non-physiological HeLa antigen-presenting system, and the use of total CD4+ responder cells. Sorted CD137+ cells showed similar clonality against both alloantigens, at around 0.39, which was much higher than the roughly 0.043 seen in pre-culture samples. Naive and memory CD4+ repertoires were not analysed separately.

Untouched CD4+ T cells were isolated from Ficoll-separated PBMC by magnetic bead negative selection, reaching an average purity of approximately 98%. Magnetic beads were used to isolate untouched CD4+ T cells from Ficoll-separated PBMC, giving approximately 98% purity with negligible CD8+ contamination. Peripheral blood mononuclear cells came from the buffy coats of a few healthy blood donors. CMV seronegative status was shared by all three donors. Genomic DNA was extracted with the DNeasy Blood & Tissue Kit. Genomic DNA from sorted CD137+CD4+ cells and from pre-culture CD4+ baseline samples of each subject was subjected to TCRB sequencing. The V and J ends are trimmed by 3 bases and 8 bases, leaving 11 bases between them. The germline V gene specifies KGHSH as CDR1 and LQKENI as CDR2. The CDR3 sequence holds 13 residues, the cysteine and phenylalanine included. Of all the DNA, just the CDR3 is kept, 39 bases in frame from base 1.

TCRB CDR3 regions were amplified with the immunoSEQ multiplex PCR using forward primers for 54 TRBV segments and reverse primers for 13 TRBJ segments. Deep resolution, with a target of a few hundred thousand T cell genomes, was applied to the sequencing of pre-culture CD4+ samples. Sequencing of the amplicons was done on an Illumina HiSeq System, giving 87 bp reads that spanned the CDR3. The paper's processing steps were these. PCR and sequencing errors in the reads were corrected, and alignment to IMGT reference sequences was used to define CDR3 regions. Synthetic template pools were used to estimate template counts and unique rearrangement counts. Clonality was computed as 1 minus Pielou's evenness. Richness was estimated with the Daley-Smith estimator. Morisita's index was used to measure repertoire overlap. Clones found in cultured samples but undetected in the pre-culture repertoire of the corresponding donor were defined as low-abundance clones. The clones in this table, taken by TCRdb from immuneACCESS, are in-frame only. Not every clone is retained; where verified, under half of the shortfall comes from an unresolved V gene, and the cause of the rest is unknown. That table is the source of V, J and clone size, and D and trimming were worked out from the DNA. The sample table lists over 100,000 clones, almost 95% of them with a count of one. 0.25% to 0.3% of the sample rests with the top ten.

This clone appeared once. Its antigen is still unknown. No base qualities exist here, and no much larger clone lies one base off it. The chain links TRBV18 with TRBJ1-5, with the D gene not clear enough to name. The sequence came from a woman younger than 35 in good health and CMV-seronegative. The sequencing sample was made of CD4+ T cells from PBMCs. The sequenced DNA: TGTGCCAGCTCACCTCCGGGAGGTGAGCCCCAGCATTTT. Translation gives CASSPPGGEPQHF.